This T cell receptor beta chain appears in the sequencing data of a study of immune evolution from preneoplasia to lung adenocarcinoma. The assay was immunoSEQ multiplex PCR, and TCRdb's table has in-frame clones only and misses some. The table has some 12,000 clones, 85% seen once. Trimming took 0 bases from V and 8 from J, leaving 14 bases between them. This CDR3 spans 15 amino acids. Germline loops: CDR1 SGDLS, CDR2 YYNGEE. This TCR was recovered from a person between 45 and 75 years old with lung adenocarcinoma. Sequenced: FFPE tissue from an adenomatous hyperplasia lung lesion. This sample's subset: atypical adenomatous hyperplasia (AAH), lung preneoplasia. V is TRBV9 and J is TRBJ1-4; possibly TRBD1 for D (5 bases). The CDR3 bases are TGTGCCAGCAGCGTAGATGGCTCGAAGGGGGAAAAACTGTTTTTT. It translates to CASSVDGSKGEKLFF.